This paragraph covers one T cell receptor (beta chain) sequence. The CDR3 contains 18 residues. J was trimmed by 4 bases and V by 5 bases; bases with no gene match: 12. The germline V gene encodes CDR1 SGHRS and CDR2 YFSETQ. This record belongs to a study of blood T cell repertoires in COVID-19. Study summary: The United States, Italy and Spain supplied acute and convalescent COVID-19 samples. PBMCs, B-cell-depleted T cells, or T cells provided the cDNA or gDNA that made up the material.

Original methodology: Reference gene primer amplification gave estimated nucleated cell counts. Sequenced by immunoSEQ multiplex PCR; TCRdb stores in-frame clones only, minus some. The D gene and trimming were derived from the DNA, and the V and J assignments and clone size from that table. The sample has approximately 82,000 clones; roughly four fifths are singletons. This chain links TRBV5-1 with TRBJ2-2, with TRBD2 matching over 12 bases. The source is an older woman with acute or convalescent COVID-19. Sequencing input: peripheral blood. This chain's CDR3 is CASSLTLAGGPATGELFF. The DNA of the CDR3 is TGCGCCAGCAGTCTAACCCTAGCGGGAGGGCCCGCCACCGGGGAGCTGTTTTTT.